This T cell receptor beta chain was captured by sequencing in a study of blood T cell repertoires in COVID-19. About the study: Both acute and convalescent COVID-19 samples were obtained from the United States, Italy and Spain. Nucleic acid was either cDNA or gDNA, and it came from T cells, B-cell-depleted T cells, or PBMCs.

In germline, CDR1 is MNHNY, CDR2 SVGAGI (reference sequence). The V gene lost 5 bases and the J gene lost 1 base, with 18 bases spanning the gap. The CDR3 has 17 residues. In the authors' methods: Nucleated cell counts were estimated from reference gene primer amplification. Sequencing used immunoSEQ multiplex PCR; TCRdb keeps in-frame clones, though not all of them. The DNA was the basis for D and trimming; V, J and clone size are from that table. The data contain around 250,000 clones, more than 70% of them seen just once; the ten biggest clones take up less than 4%. Sequencing input: peripheral blood. The chain uses TRBV6-6 and TRBJ2-1; D is possibly TRBD2 (6 bases). The source of this sequence is a woman aged 18-29 years with acute or convalescent COVID-19. In nucleotides, the CDR3 is TGTGCCAGCAGTCAGGATTCTAGCGAGGCGTCCTACAATGAGCAGTTCTTC. Translation: CASSQDSSEASYNEQFF.